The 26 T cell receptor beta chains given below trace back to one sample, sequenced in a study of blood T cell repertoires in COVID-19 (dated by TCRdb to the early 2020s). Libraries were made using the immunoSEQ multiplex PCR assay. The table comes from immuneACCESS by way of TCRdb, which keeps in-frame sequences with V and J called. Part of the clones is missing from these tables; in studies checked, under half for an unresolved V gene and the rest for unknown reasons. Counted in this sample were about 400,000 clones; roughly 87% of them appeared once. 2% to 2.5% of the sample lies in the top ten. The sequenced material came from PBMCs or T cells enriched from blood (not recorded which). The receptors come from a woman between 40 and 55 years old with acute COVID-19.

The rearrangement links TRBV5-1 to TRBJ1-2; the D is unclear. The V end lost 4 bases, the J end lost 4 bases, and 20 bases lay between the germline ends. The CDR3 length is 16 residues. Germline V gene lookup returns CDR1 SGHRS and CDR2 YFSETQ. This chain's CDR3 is CASSLGIGWTGYGYTF. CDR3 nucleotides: TGCGCCAGCAGCCTGGGCATCGGATGGACTGGCTATGGCTACACCTTC.

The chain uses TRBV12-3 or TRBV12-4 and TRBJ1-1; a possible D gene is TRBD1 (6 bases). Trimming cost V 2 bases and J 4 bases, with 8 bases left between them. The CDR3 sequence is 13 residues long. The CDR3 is CASSLSRGTEAFF. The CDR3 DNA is TGTGCCAGCAGTTTAAGCAGGGGCACTGAAGCTTTCTTT.

The CDR3 spells CASSSGSGAYEKLFF. The DNA of the CDR3 is TGTGCCAGCAGTTCTGGATCAGGGGCCTACGAAAAACTGTTTTTT. V is TRBV6-5 and J is TRBJ1-4; a possible D gene is TRBD1 (6 bases). Trimming pared 4 bases from V and 8 bases from J, leaving 17 bases between. The CDR3 consists of 15 residues. Germline-derived CDR1 and CDR2 are MNHEY and SVGAGI.

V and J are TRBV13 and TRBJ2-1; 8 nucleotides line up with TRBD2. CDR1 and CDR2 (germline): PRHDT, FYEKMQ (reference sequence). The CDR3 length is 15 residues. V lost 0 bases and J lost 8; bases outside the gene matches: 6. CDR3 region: CASSLGPGGRDEQFF. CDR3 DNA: TGTGCCAGCAGCTTAGGCCCGGGGGGGCGAGATGAGCAGTTCTTC.

In DNA, the CDR3 is TGTGCCAGCAGCTCACCGGGACAGGGGGTCTACGAGCAGTACTTC. Encoded protein: CASSSPGQGVYEQYF. This rearrangement joins TRBV5-5 to TRBJ2-7; 11 positions match TRBD1. V was clipped by 3 bases and J by 3 bases; unmatched bases: 5. Germline lookup yields CDR1 SGHKS and CDR2 YYEKEE (reference sequence). The CDR3 spans 15 residues.

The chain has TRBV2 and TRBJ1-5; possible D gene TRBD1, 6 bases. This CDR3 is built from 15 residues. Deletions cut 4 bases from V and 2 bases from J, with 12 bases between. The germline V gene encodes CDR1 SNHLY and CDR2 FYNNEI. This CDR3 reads CASSAGTTGNQPQHF. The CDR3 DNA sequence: TGTGCCAGCAGTGCCGGGACAACTGGCAATCAGCCCCAGCATTTT.

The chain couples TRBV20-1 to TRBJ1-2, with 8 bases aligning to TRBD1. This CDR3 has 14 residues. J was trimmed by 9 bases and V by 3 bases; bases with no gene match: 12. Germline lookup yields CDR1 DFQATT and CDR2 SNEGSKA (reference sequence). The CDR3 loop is CSASSRTGKIRYTF. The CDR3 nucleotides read TGCAGTGCTAGTTCTCGGACAGGGAAGATTCGCTACACCTTC.

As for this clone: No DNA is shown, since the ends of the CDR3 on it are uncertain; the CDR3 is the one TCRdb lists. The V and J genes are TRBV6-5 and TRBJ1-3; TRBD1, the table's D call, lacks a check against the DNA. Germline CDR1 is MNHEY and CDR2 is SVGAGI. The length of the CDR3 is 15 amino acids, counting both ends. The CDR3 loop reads CASFGQGPSGNTIYF.

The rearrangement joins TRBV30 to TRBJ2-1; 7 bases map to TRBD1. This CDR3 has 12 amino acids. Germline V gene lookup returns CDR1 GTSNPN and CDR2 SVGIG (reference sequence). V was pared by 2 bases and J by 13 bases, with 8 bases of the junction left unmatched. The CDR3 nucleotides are TGTGCCTGGAGTTCAGGGGGAGACCTACAGTTCTTC. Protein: CAWSSGGDLQFF.

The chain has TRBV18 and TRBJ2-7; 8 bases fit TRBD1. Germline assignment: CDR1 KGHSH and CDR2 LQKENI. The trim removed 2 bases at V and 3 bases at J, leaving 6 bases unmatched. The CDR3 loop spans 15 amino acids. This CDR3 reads CASSPSGQASYEQYF. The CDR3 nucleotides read TGTGCCAGCTCACCATCGGGACAGGCAAGCTACGAGCAGTACTTC.

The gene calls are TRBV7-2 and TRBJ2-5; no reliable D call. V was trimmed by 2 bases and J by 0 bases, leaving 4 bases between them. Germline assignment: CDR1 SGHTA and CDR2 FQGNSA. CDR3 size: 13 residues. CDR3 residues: CASSLNNQETQYF. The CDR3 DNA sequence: TGTGCCAGCAGCTTAAACAACCAAGAGACCCAGTACTTC.

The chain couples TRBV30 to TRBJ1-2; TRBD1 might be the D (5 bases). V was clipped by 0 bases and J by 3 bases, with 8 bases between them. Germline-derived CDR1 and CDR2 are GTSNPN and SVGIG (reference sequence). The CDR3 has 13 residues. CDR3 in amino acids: CAWSVGRDYGYTF. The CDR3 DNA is TGTGCCTGGAGTGTGGGCAGGGACTATGGCTACACCTTC.

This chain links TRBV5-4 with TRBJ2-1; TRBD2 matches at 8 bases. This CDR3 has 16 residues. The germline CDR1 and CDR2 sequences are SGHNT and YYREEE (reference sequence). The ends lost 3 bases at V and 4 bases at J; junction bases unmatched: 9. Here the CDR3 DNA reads TGTGCCAGCAGCTCGCTTAGCGGGGTTAATTACAATGAGCAGTTCTTC. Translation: CASSSLSGVNYNEQFF.

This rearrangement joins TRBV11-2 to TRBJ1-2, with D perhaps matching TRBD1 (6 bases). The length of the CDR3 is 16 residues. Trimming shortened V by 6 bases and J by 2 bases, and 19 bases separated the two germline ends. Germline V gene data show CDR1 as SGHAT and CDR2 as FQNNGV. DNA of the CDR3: TGTGCCAGCAGGACAAGTACCGGGACAAACAACTATGGCTACACCTTC. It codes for CASRTSTGTNNYGYTF.

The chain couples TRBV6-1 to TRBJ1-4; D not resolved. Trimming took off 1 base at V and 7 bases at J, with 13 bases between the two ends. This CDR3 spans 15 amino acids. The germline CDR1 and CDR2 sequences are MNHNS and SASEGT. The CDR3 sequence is CASSEGRARGEKLFF. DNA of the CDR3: TGTGCCAGCAGTGAAGGGAGGGCACGGGGTGAAAAACTGTTTTTT.

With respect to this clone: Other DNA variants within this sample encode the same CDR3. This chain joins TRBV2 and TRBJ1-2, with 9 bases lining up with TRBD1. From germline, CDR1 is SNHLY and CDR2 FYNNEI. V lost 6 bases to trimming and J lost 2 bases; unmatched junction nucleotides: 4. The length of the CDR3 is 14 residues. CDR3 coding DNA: TGTGCCAGCAGAGGGGACAGGGCAAACTATGGCTACACCTTC. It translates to CASRGDRANYGYTF.

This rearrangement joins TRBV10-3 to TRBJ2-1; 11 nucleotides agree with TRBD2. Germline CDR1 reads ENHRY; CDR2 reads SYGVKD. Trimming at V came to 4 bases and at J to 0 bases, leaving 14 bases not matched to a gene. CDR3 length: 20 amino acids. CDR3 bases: TGTGCCATCAGTGGGCCGGGACTAGCGGTTACCGAACTCTCCTACAATGAGCAGTTCTTC. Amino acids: CAISGPGLAVTELSYNEQFF.

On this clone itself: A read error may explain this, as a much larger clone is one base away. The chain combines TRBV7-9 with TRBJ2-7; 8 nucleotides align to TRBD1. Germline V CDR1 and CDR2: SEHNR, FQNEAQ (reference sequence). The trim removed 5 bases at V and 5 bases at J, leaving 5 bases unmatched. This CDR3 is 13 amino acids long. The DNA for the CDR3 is TGTGCCAGCAGCCCCGGACAGGGCCACGAGCAGTACTTC. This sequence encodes CASSPGQGHEQYF.

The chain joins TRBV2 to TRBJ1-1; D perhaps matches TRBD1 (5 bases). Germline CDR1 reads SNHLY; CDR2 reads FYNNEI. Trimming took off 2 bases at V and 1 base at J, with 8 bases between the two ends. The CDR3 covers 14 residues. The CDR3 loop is CASSERQKNTEAFF. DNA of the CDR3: TGTGCCAGCAGTGAACGACAGAAGAACACTGAAGCTTTCTTT.

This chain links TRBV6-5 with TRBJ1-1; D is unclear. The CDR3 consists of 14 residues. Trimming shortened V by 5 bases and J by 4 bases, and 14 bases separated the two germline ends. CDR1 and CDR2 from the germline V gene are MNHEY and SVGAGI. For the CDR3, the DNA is TGTGCCAGCAGTCCCTCGCGAGGATTCACTGAAGCTTTCTTT. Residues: CASSPSRGFTEAFF.

The CDR3 DNA follows: TGTGCTAGTGGTTTGAGTGGTGGAGGGGGCTACACCTTC. Its translation: CASGLSGGGGYTF. The V and J genes are TRBV12-5 and TRBJ1-2; no clear D gene. The CDR3 consists of 13 residues. CDR1 is LGHNT, CDR2 FRNRAP, per germline. V was shortened by 2 bases and J by 8 bases, with 12 bases between the two germline ends.

This CDR3 is CASSARGGLGTEAFF. The CDR3, as DNA: TGTGCCAGCAGCGCGAGAGGGGGATTGGGGACTGAAGCTTTCTTT. The rearrangement uses TRBV9 and TRBJ1-1, with D possibly TRBD1 on 6 matching bases. Trimming left V 3 bases short and J 5 bases short, with 17 bases between. Germline V gives CDR1 SGDLS, CDR2 YYNGEE. The length of the CDR3 is 15 residues. Together with reference TRBV9 and TRBJ1-1, the CDR3 gives the full variable domain: DSGVTQTPKHLITATGQRVTLRCSPRSGDLSVYWYQQSLDQGLQFLIQYYNGEERAKGNILERFSAQQFPDLHSELNLSSLELGDSALYFCASSARGGLGTEAFFGQGTRLTVV.

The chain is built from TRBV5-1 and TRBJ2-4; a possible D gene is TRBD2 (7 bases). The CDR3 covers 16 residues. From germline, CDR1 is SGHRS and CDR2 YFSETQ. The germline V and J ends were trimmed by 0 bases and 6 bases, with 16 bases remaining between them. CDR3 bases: TGCGCCAGCAGCTTGGCCACGGGGGGCCGTGGAAACATTCAGTACTTC. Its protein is CASSLATGGRGNIQYF. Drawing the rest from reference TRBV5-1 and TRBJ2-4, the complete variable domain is KAGVTQTPRYLIKTRGQQVTLSCSPISGHRSVSWYQQTPGQGLQFLFEYFSETQRNKGNFPGRFSGRQFSNSRSEMNVSTLELGDSALYLCASSLATGGRGNIQYFGAGTRLSVL.

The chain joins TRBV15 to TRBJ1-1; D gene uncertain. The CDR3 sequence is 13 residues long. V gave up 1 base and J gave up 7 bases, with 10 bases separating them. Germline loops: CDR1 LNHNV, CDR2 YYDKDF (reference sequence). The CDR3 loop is CATSRVYEYEAFF. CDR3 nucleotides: TGTGCCACCAGCAGAGTCTATGAGTATGAAGCTTTCTTT.

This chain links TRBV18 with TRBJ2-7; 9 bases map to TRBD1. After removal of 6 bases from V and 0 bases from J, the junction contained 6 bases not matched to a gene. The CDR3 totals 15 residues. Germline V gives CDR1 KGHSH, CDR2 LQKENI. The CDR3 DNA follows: TGTGCCAGCTCTTGGACAGGGGTTACCTCCTACGAGCAGTACTTC. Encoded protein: CASSWTGVTSYEQYF.

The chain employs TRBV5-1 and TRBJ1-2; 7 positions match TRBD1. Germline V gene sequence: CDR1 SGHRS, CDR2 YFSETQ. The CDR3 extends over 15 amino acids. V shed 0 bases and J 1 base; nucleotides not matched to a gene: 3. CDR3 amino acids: CASSLGGDSNYGYTF. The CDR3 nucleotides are TGCGCCAGCAGCTTGGGTGGGGACAGTAACTATGGCTACACCTTC.